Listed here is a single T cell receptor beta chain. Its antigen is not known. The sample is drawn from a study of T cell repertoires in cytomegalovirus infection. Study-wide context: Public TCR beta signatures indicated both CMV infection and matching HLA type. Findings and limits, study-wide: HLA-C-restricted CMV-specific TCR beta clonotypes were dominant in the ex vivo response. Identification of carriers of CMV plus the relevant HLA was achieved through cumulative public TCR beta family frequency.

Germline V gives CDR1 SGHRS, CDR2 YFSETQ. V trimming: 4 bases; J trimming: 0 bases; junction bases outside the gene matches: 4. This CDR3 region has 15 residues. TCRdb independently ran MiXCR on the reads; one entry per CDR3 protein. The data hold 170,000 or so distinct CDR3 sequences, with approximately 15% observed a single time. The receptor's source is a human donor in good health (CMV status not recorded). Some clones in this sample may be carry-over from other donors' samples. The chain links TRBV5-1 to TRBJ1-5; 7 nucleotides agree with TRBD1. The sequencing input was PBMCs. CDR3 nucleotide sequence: TGCGCCAGCAGCCCGACAGGGATTAGCAATCAGCCCCAGCATTTT. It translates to CASSPTGISNQPQHF.